Listed below are T cell receptor beta chains from one sample, sequenced in a study of T cells expressing NK-cell markers. TCRdb reprocessed the 5' RACE reads, keeping one entry per CDR3 protein, no DNA. This listing includes about 550,000 distinct CDR3 sequences. Input material: blood T cells: a sorted CD56 or NKG2C T cell subset, CD4+ or CD8+ T cells, or bulk PBMC T cells (not recorded which). Receptors originate from a young man in good health. Each CDR3 is given with its conserved first and last residue.

CDR3 length | J gene | V gene | CDR3 protein
15 | TRBJ2-1 | TRBV19 | CASSIVGRKYNEQFF
16 | TRBJ2-3 | TRBV7-6 | CASSSGLAGYTDTQYF
13 | TRBJ1-5 | TRBV6-1 | CASSEEPDQPQHF
15 | TRBJ2-1 | TRBV11-1 | CASSYTLSSYNEQFF
16 | TRBJ2-2 | TRBV7-2 | CASSSPGPAGTGELFF
13 | TRBJ1-6 | TRBV9 | CASSDSDNSPLHF
16 | TRBJ1-1 | TRBV11-3 | CASSLAQGFLNTEAFF
18 | TRBJ1-2 | TRBV20-1 | CSARDGSEGTVPLYGYTF
14 | TRBJ2-1 | TRBV20-1 | CSAEPSGQYNEQFF
14 | TRBJ2-4 | TRBV5-1 | CASSETSSQNIQYF
19 | TRBJ1-6 | TRBV6-5 | CASSYSTGTGSSYNSPLHF
17 | TRBJ2-3 | TRBV12-5 | CASGLADRDRRTDTQYF
14 | TRBJ1-2 | TRBV27 | CASSPHQGIYGYTF
16 | TRBJ2-2 | TRBV18 | CASSPRDSVRIGELFF
15 | TRBJ1-2 | TRBV12-3/TRBV12-4 | CASSLLRTGMDGYTF
14 | TRBJ1-2 | TRBV5-8 | CASSIRTGAYGYTF
14 | TRBJ1-2 | TRBV11-3 | CASSPRTVGYGYTF
17 | TRBJ2-2 | TRBV15 | CATSRVAASGRSGELFF
15 | TRBJ1-5 | TRBV27 | CASSLLAGSNQPQHF
14 | TRBJ2-1 | TRBV11-2 | CASSFGGLTDEQFF
11 | TRBJ2-1 | TRBV10-2 | CASTDSYEQFF
15 | TRBJ2-2 | TRBV25-1 | CASSERGWAHGELFF
15 | TRBJ2-3 | TRBV27 | CASSPGTAGFDTQYF
14 | TRBJ1-6 | TRBV4-1 | CASSQVKGISPLHF
14 | TRBJ2-3 | TRBV5-5 | CASSLAPPVGTQYF
15 | TRBJ2-3 | TRBV20-1 | CSASSSRGSSDTQYF
15 | TRBJ2-1 | TRBV20-1 | CSARSGTRLGDEQFF